This T cell receptor (beta chain) was recorded in a study of CD4 T cells in relation to SARS-CoV-2 and coronaviruses. Whole-study context: ViraFEST: approximately eleven-day antigen culture of PBMCs, then TCR beta CDR3 sequencing.

Unexposed donor CD4+ T cells date from 2011-2018, before the COVID-19 pandemic. Isolation of CD4+ T cells took place after less than 11 days in culture. Germline loops: CDR1 MNHEY, CDR2 SMNVEV (reference sequence). This CDR3 comprises 14 residues. With 5 bases removed from V and 2 bases from J, the gap between germline ends came to 10 bases. Libraries were prepared by immunoSEQ multiplex PCR; TCRdb keeps only in-frame clonotypes and omits some of them. The sample lists tens of thousands of clones, 72% occurring once. Remarks on this clone: What it recognizes is unknown.

V usage is TRBV27 and J usage is TRBJ1-5; a possible D gene is TRBD1 (6 bases). Sequencing was performed on CD4+ T cells from PBMCs, cultured in vitro. The sequence was collected from a human donor in good health. This CDR3 reads CASSKGDGNQPQHF. In nucleotides, the CDR3 is TGTGCCAGCAGTAAGGGGGACGGCAATCAGCCCCAGCATTTT.